The 18 T cell receptor beta chains in this list originate from one sample, sequenced in a study of a mutant IDH1 vaccine in newly diagnosed glioma. These receptors' antigens are unknown. Time point meaning: week 23, last vaccination. Each vaccine dose was 300 ug of mutant IDH1 20-mer peptide, with topical imiquimod. TCRdb's table, derived via immunoSEQ multiplex PCR, lists solely in-frame clones and lacks some. The repertoire holds some 28,000 clones, with around 84% as singletons. The material was PBMCs, obtained from a glioma patient whose treatment included an IDH1 peptide vaccine. These receptors all come from a woman aged 25-40 years with glioma.

The chain uses TRBV10-2 and TRBJ1-5; 9 positions match TRBD1. This CDR3 region has 15 residues. Germline V gene sequence: CDR1 WSHSY, CDR2 SAAADI. V shed 3 bases and J 7 bases; nucleotides not matched to a gene: 7. CDR3 protein: CASSEWGQGRQPQHF. The CDR3, as DNA: TGCGCCAGCAGTGAATGGGGACAGGGTCGGCAGCCCCAGCATTTT.

This chain connects TRBV7-6 to TRBJ2-7, with 7 bases aligning to TRBD1. Germline V gene sequence: CDR1 SGHVS, CDR2 FNYEAQ. J lost 4 bases, V lost 5 bases, and 5 bases had no gene match. The CDR3 sequence is 13 residues long. The CDR3 region has the DNA TGTGCCAGCAGCCCTGGGACAGATTACGAGCAGTACTTC. Amino acid sequence: CASSPGTDYEQYF.

The chain joins TRBV25-1 to TRBJ2-6; D is uncertain. Trimming removed 4 bases at V and 2 bases at J, with 3 bases between. The V gene's germline CDR1 is MGHDK and CDR2 SYGVNS. The CDR3 extends over 13 amino acids. Here the CDR3 DNA reads TGTGCCAGCAGTGCTGCTGGGGCCAACGTCCTGACTTTC. This sequence encodes CASSAAGANVLTF.

The chain is built from TRBV4-1 and TRBJ1-5, with 7 bases identical to TRBD1. The V gene end was trimmed by 0 bases and the J gene end by 3 bases; junction bases not matched to a gene: 5. The CDR3 is made up of 16 amino acids. Germline CDR1 is MGHRA and CDR2 is YSYEKL. The CDR3 DNA follows: TGCGCCAGCAGCCAAGACCCCGACAGGGCCAATCAGCCCCAGCATTTT. Translating it yields CASSQDPDRANQPQHF.

The chain's CDR3 is CASSFGVTEAFF. For the CDR3, the DNA is TGTGCCAGCAGCTTCGGGGTCACTGAAGCTTTCTTT. The chain has TRBV5-4 and TRBJ1-1; D is unclear. The germline V and J ends were trimmed by 2 bases and 4 bases, with 6 bases remaining between them. From germline, CDR1 is SGHNT and CDR2 YYREEE (reference sequence). This CDR3 comprises 12 residues.

The chain is built from TRBV4-2 and TRBJ2-2, with D unclear. The CDR3 loop spans 11 amino acids. Per germline, CDR1 LGHNA and CDR2 YNFKEQ. The V gene lost 1 base and the J gene lost 11 bases, with 5 bases spanning the gap. This CDR3 is CASSQAVELFF. CDR3 sequence (DNA): TGTGCCAGCAGCCAAGCTGTAGAGCTGTTTTTT.

This chain uses TRBV2 with TRBJ1-2; D not certain. Per germline, CDR1 SNHLY and CDR2 FYNNEI. The CDR3 contains 16 residues. V lost 0 bases, J lost 4 bases, and 15 bases lay in between. The CDR3 region has the DNA TGTGCCAGCAGTGAAGCGCACCCATTAGTAAGCTATGGCTACACCTTC. Translated: CASSEAHPLVSYGYTF.

This chain links TRBV6-5 with TRBJ2-1, with D perhaps TRBD2 (5 bases). Germline V CDR1 and CDR2: MNHEY, SVGAGI. V was trimmed by 0 bases and J by 3 bases, leaving 9 bases between them. This CDR3 has 15 residues. CDR3 sequence (DNA): TGTGCCAGCAGTTACTCGACGGGAAACTACAATGAGCAGTTCTTC. Its translation is CASSYSTGNYNEQFF.

The V and J genes are TRBV10-1 and TRBJ1-3, with 10 bases that match TRBD1. The CDR3 is 16 amino acids. The germline CDR1 and CDR2 sequences are WNHNN and SYGVQD (reference sequence). After removal of 7 bases from V and 4 bases from J, the junction contained 10 bases not matched to a gene. The CDR3 DNA follows: TGCGCCAGCACCCCCCGACAGGGGGCCTTCGGAAACACCATATATTTT. The encoded protein is CASTPRQGAFGNTIYF.

V gene TRBV4-2 combines with J gene TRBJ1-4; D is ambiguous. From germline, CDR1 is LGHNA and CDR2 YNFKEQ. Between the trimmed V and J ends, which lost 0 bases and 0 bases, there was a span of 5 bases. CDR3 length equals 15 residues. The CDR3 bases are TGTGCCAGCAGCCAAGAGGTGGCAACTAATGAAAAACTGTTTTTT. It is translated as CASSQEVATNEKLFF.

The chain couples TRBV5-1 to TRBJ2-6, with 11 bases matching TRBD1. Germline loops: CDR1 SGHRS, CDR2 YFSETQ. J gave up 2 bases and V 4 bases, and 8 bases lay outside the gene matches. This CDR3 spans 18 amino acids. CDR3 in DNA: TGCGCCAGCAGCCGGCTTGGACAGGGGGCGCCTGGGGCCAACGTCCTGACTTTC. It yields the protein CASSRLGQGAPGANVLTF.

The V gene is TRBV5-1, the J gene TRBJ1-1; 8 positions agree with TRBD1. There are 13 residues in the CDR3. The J segment lost 5 bases and the V segment lost 3 bases, leaving 3 bases of the junction unmatched. Germline CDR1 and CDR2: SGHRS and YFSETQ. The CDR3 sequence: CASSWTGLTEAFF. CDR3 coding DNA: TGCGCCAGCAGCTGGACAGGGTTGACTGAAGCTTTCTTT.

This clone was observed a few times. The chain combines TRBV7-2 with TRBJ1-2, with D possibly TRBD1 on 5 matching bases. CDR3 length equals 12 residues. V gave up 3 bases and J gave up 4 bases, with 6 bases separating them. Germline lookup yields CDR1 SGHTA and CDR2 FQGNSA. CDR3 in amino acids: CASSLGTYGYTF. The CDR3 DNA reads TGTGCCAGCAGCTTGGGGACCTATGGCTACACCTTC.

This sequence joins TRBV5-4 and TRBJ1-2; TRBD1 matches at 8 bases. From germline, CDR1 is SGHNT and CDR2 YYREEE (reference sequence). The ends lost 0 bases at V and 4 bases at J; junction bases unmatched: 5. The CDR3 has 15 residues. CDR3 residues: CASSLAQQGGYGYTF. DNA for the CDR3: TGTGCCAGCAGCTTGGCCCAACAGGGGGGCTATGGCTACACCTTC. Complete variable domain (other parts from reference TRBV5-4 and TRBJ1-2): ETGVTQSPTHLIKTRGQQVTLRCSSQSGHNTVSWYQQALGQGPQFIFQYYREEENGRGNFPPRFSGLQFPNYSSELNVNALELDDSALYLCASSLAQQGGYGYTFGSGTRLTVV.

The chain is built from TRBV19 and TRBJ1-2, with 10 bases lining up with TRBD1. Germline values: CDR1 LNHDA, CDR2 SQIVND (reference sequence). There are 13 residues in the CDR3. V gave up 8 bases and J gave up 4 bases; unmatched junction bases: 4. CDR3 protein: CASQTGGLYGYTF. The CDR3 bases are TGTGCCAGTCAGACAGGGGGCCTCTATGGCTACACCTTC.

The chain combines TRBV30 with TRBJ2-5; 12 nucleotides agree with TRBD2. CDR1 and CDR2 from the germline V gene are GTSNPN and SVGIG (reference sequence). The CDR3 length is 16 residues. V gave up 2 bases and J gave up 6 bases; unmatched junction bases: 10. Here the CDR3 reads CAWSPPLAGGRQTQYF. The CDR3 DNA reads TGTGCCTGGAGTCCCCCACTAGCGGGGGGAAGACAGACCCAGTACTTC.

The V call is TRBV7-3, the J call TRBJ2-2; 8 bases are a match to TRBD2. Germline loops: CDR1 SGHTA, CDR2 FQGTGA. The CDR3 runs to 15 residues. With 6 bases clipped from V and 4 bases from J, the junction kept 7 bases outside the gene matches. CDR3 DNA sequence: TGTGCCAGCAGGGACGGGACTAGGAGCACCGGGGAGCTGTTTTTT. Its protein product is CASRDGTRSTGELFF. Together with reference TRBV7-3 and TRBJ2-2, the CDR3 gives the full variable domain: GAGVSQTPSNKVTEKGKYVELRCDPISGHTALYWYRQSLGQGPEFLIYFQGTGAADDSGLPNDRFFAVRPEGSVSTLKIQRTERGDSAVYLCASRDGTRSTGELFFGEGSRLTVL.

This clone was observed a single time. J is TRBJ2-3 and V is TRBV2; possible D gene TRBD2, 5 bases. Germline loops: CDR1 SNHLY, CDR2 FYNNEI. The CDR3 totals 14 residues. V gave up 1 base and J gave up 1 base, with 6 bases separating them. This chain's CDR3 is CASSEGGGTDTQYF. CDR3 in DNA: TGTGCCAGCAGTGAAGGGGGAGGCACAGATACGCAGTATTTT. Combining the CDR3 with reference TRBV2 and TRBJ2-3 gives the whole variable domain EPEVTQTPSHQVTQMGQEVILRCVPISNHLYFYWYRQILGQKVEFLVSFYNNEISEKSEIFDDQFSVERPDGSNFTLKIRSTKLEDSAMYFCASSEGGGTDTQYFGPGTRLTVL.